A single sample gave rise to the 18 T cell receptor beta chains below, sequenced in a study of shared clonotypes between healthy human individuals. The data were produced by immunoSEQ multiplex PCR, yet TCRdb's version contains in-frame clones alone and is incomplete. The table has 400,000 to 500,000 clones, roughly 78% seen once. Sequencing used PBMCs. These receptors originate from a woman aged 40 to 55 in good health. Some clones in this sample may be carry-over from other donors' samples.

V gene TRBV5-3 combines with J gene TRBJ2-5; 13 bases align to TRBD2. TRBV5-3 is known as an ORF, though its function is uncertain. This CDR3 is built from 16 residues. V was pared by 0 bases and J by 4 bases, with 3 bases of the junction left unmatched. The CDR3 DNA sequence: TGTGCCAGAAGCTTGGGGACTAGCGGGAGACGAGAGACCCAGTACTTC. This translates into CARSLGTSGRRETQYF.

The chain couples TRBV9 to TRBJ2-1; D may correspond to TRBD1 or TRBD2 (5 bases each). CDR3 length equals 16 residues. CDR1 is SGDLS, CDR2 YYNGEE, per germline. V was clipped by 0 bases and J by 3 bases, with 13 bases between them. Here the CDR3 reads CASSVGDLADYNEQFF. DNA for the CDR3: TGTGCCAGCAGCGTAGGGGACCTTGCGGACTACAATGAGCAGTTCTTC.

The chain employs TRBV19 and TRBJ2-3, with D possibly matching TRBD2 (5 bases). This CDR3 has 13 amino acids. V shed 10 bases and J shed 2 bases, with 13 bases lying between them. In germline, CDR1 is LNHDA, CDR2 SQIVND (reference sequence). The chain's CDR3 is CATGGEITDTQYF. The DNA of the CDR3 is TGTGCCACCGGAGGAGAAATCACAGATACGCAGTATTTT. The full variable domain, in which reference TRBV19 and TRBJ2-3 provide the parts outside the CDR3, is DGGITQSPKYLFRKEGQNVTLSCEQNLNHDAMYWYRQDPGQGLRLIYYSQIVNDFQKGDIAEGYSVSREKKESFPLTVTSAQKNPTAFYLCATGGEITDTQYFGPGTRLTVL.

This chain links TRBV10-3 with TRBJ1-1; TRBD1 aligns across 9 bases. The CDR3 extends over 13 amino acids. The V gene end was trimmed by 10 bases and the J gene end by 5 bases; junction bases not matched to a gene: 8. Germline lookup yields CDR1 ENHRY and CDR2 SYGVKD. The CDR3 nucleotides read TGTGCCACCCGGGACAGGGAATTGACTGAAGCTTTCTTT. This translates into CATRDRELTEAFF.

The table lists this clone with a count of one. CDR3 sequence reads: CASSLWDEQFF. CDR3 DNA sequence: TGTGCCAGCAGCTTGTGGGATGAGCAGTTCTTC. The chain is built from TRBV5-4 and TRBJ2-1; D unresolved. Per germline, CDR1 SGHNT and CDR2 YYREEE (reference sequence). This CDR3 has 11 residues. The V end lost 1 base, the J end lost 8 bases, and 4 bases lay between the germline ends.

This clone was detected a few times. This chain uses TRBV7-2 with TRBJ1-2, with D uncertain. The CDR3 sequence is 14 residues long. V was clipped by 2 bases and J by 4 bases, with 11 bases between them. Per germline, CDR1 SGHTA and CDR2 FQGNSA. The CDR3 here is CASSLYGQRYGYTF. CDR3 in DNA: TGTGCCAGCAGCTTATATGGGCAGCGCTATGGCTACACCTTC.

The CDR3, as DNA: TGTGCCAGCTCACCGGGTGGAACCACCCCTGGAAACACCATATATTTT. It codes for CASSPGGTTPGNTIYF. The chain uses TRBV18 and TRBJ1-3; D not certain. The CDR3 length is 16 residues. In germline, CDR1 is KGHSH, CDR2 LQKENI. The V and J ends lost 3 bases and 2 bases respectively, with 14 bases between them.

V gene TRBV2 combines with J gene TRBJ1-5; D call uncertain. Germline CDR1 and CDR2: SNHLY and FYNNEI. V lost 6 bases, J lost 3 bases, and 15 bases lay in between. This CDR3 contains 15 residues. CDR3 sequence reads: CASRDRQTFNQPQHF. The CDR3 bases are TGTGCCAGCAGAGACCGACAAACCTTCAATCAGCCCCAGCATTTT. Variable domain in full (rest from reference TRBV2 and TRBJ1-5): EPEVTQTPSHQVTQMGQEVILRCVPISNHLYFYWYRQILGQKVEFLVSFYNNEISEKSEIFDDQFSVERPDGSNFTLKIRSTKLEDSAMYFCASRDRQTFNQPQHFGDGTRLSIL.

V is TRBV9 and J is TRBJ2-5; 8 nucleotides align to TRBD2. There are 15 residues in the CDR3. J lost 3 bases, V lost 7 bases, and 11 bases had no gene match. From germline, CDR1 is SGDLS and CDR2 YYNGEE. CDR3 amino acids: CASGRTSSREETQYF. The CDR3 nucleotides read TGTGCCAGCGGACGGACTAGCTCCAGGGAAGAGACCCAGTACTTC.

The rearrangement joins TRBV12-5 to TRBJ1-5; 7 bases map to TRBD1. Per germline, CDR1 LGHNT and CDR2 FRNRAP. With 6 bases clipped from V and 6 bases from J, the junction kept 8 bases outside the gene matches. This CDR3 is built from 14 residues. CDR3 in DNA: TGTGCTAGTGGATCTACAGGGGCGAGTCAGCCCCAGCATTTT. Amino acid sequence: CASGSTGASQPQHF.

The rearrangement links TRBV7-3 to TRBJ2-1; 9 bases are shared with TRBD1. With 5 bases clipped from V and 9 bases from J, the junction kept 20 bases outside the gene matches. CDR1 and CDR2 (germline): SGHTA, FQGTGA. The CDR3 spans 18 residues. The CDR3 is CASSLKPDSGQGRSEQFF. The CDR3 bases are TGTGCCAGCAGCCTTAAACCCGACTCGGGACAGGGTAGGAGTGAGCAGTTCTTC.

The chain uses TRBV15 and TRBJ2-2; the match to TRBD2 covers 7 bases. The V gene end was trimmed by 0 bases and the J gene end by 5 bases; junction bases not matched to a gene: 15. Germline V gene data show CDR1 as LNHNV and CDR2 as YYDKDF (reference sequence). The CDR3 consists of 19 residues. CDR3 coding DNA: TGTGCCACCAGCAGAGATTGGTGGCGCGGGAGAGGGAGTACCGGGGAGCTGTTTTTT. It is translated as CATSRDWWRGRGSTGELFF.

The chain links TRBV30 to TRBJ2-5; 8 bases map to TRBD1. Germline CDR1 and CDR2: GTSNPN and SVGIG (reference sequence). V shed 5 bases and J 9 bases; nucleotides not matched to a gene: 11. The CDR3 covers 13 residues. The CDR3 loop reads CAWATGGPAAQYF. The CDR3 coding sequence is TGTGCCTGGGCCACAGGGGGTCCAGCGGCCCAGTACTTC.

CDR3 nucleotides: TGTGCCAGCAGCACGAAACAGGGTCTGAACACTGAAGCTTTCTTT. Protein product: CASSTKQGLNTEAFF. The chain has TRBV5-4 and TRBJ1-1, with D maybe TRBD1 (6 bases). V lost 4 bases, J lost 0 bases, and 13 bases lay in between. The germline CDR1 and CDR2 sequences are SGHNT and YYREEE (reference sequence). The CDR3 runs 15 residues.

This clone showed up just once. This chain uses TRBV7-9 with TRBJ1-2, with a possible D match to TRBD1 (6 bases). The CDR3 spans 13 residues. V was trimmed by 1 base and J by 8 bases, leaving 11 bases between them. Germline V gene data show CDR1 as SEHNR and CDR2 as FQNEAQ (reference sequence). As DNA, the CDR3 is TGTGCCAGCAGCTTAGGGACAGAGGGCGGCTACACCTTC. It encodes CASSLGTEGGYTF. Using reference TRBV7-9 and TRBJ1-2 for the parts outside the CDR3, the full variable domain is DTGVSQNPRHKITKRGQNVTFRCDPISEHNRLYWYRQTLGQGPEFLTYFQNEAQLEKSRLLSDRFSAERPKGSFSTLEIQRTEQGDSAMYLCASSLGTEGGYTFGSGTRLTVV.

This clone was observed a handful of times. The genes are TRBV5-1 and TRBJ2-1; D might be TRBD1 (6 bases). Per the germline V gene, CDR1 is SGHRS and CDR2 is YFSETQ. This CDR3 has 16 amino acids. Trimming removed 1 base from V and 8 bases from J, with 19 bases in between. CDR3 in amino acids: CASSLKIGAGAYEQFF. The CDR3, as DNA: TGCGCCAGCAGCTTGAAAATAGGTGCAGGGGCCTATGAGCAGTTCTTC. Together with reference TRBV5-1 and TRBJ2-1, the CDR3 gives the full variable domain: KAGVTQTPRYLIKTRGQQVTLSCSPISGHRSVSWYQQTPGQGLQFLFEYFSETQRNKGNFPGRFSGRQFSNSRSEMNVSTLELGDSALYLCASSLKIGAGAYEQFFGPGTRLTVL.

The V gene is TRBV19, the J gene TRBJ2-1, with 15 bases that match TRBD2. V lost 7 bases and J lost 0; bases outside the gene matches: 10. Germline V gives CDR1 LNHDA, CDR2 SQIVND (reference sequence). This CDR3 region has 19 residues. The CDR3 spells CASTDSGLAGGSSYNEQFF. The CDR3 DNA reads as TGTGCCAGTACCGACTCGGGACTAGCGGGGGGAAGCTCCTACAATGAGCAGTTCTTC.

The DNA for the CDR3 is TGTGCCAGTAGCTTGCGGTCAGATACGCAGTATTTT. Its translation: CASSLRSDTQYF. The V call is TRBV19, the J call TRBJ2-3; D gene ambiguous. Trimming pared 6 bases from V and 4 bases from J, leaving 8 bases between. This CDR3 region has 12 residues. CDR1 is LNHDA, CDR2 SQIVND, per germline (reference sequence).